The next 12 T cell receptor beta chains were all read from a single sample in a study of OX40 agonist ivuxolimab in advanced cancers. The repertoire was sequenced with immunoSEQ multiplex PCR; TCRdb's copy has only in-frame clones and lacks some. The sample includes approximately 58,000 clones, roughly four fifths of them seen just once. The sequencing here drew on CD4+ or CD8+ T cells sorted from blood, taken in a trial of the OX40 agonist ivuxolimab. These receptors originate from an adult with an advanced solid tumor such as melanoma, head and neck, liver or kidney cancer.

This clone was observed a single time. The chain links TRBV7-2 to TRBJ1-2; D gene uncertain. Germline loops: CDR1 SGHTA, CDR2 FQGNSA. This CDR3 comprises 13 residues. V lost 2 bases to trimming and J lost 9 bases, with 13 bases between them. CDR3 bases: TGTGCCAGCAGCTTACTGTCTGACTCGAGCTACACCTTC. This encodes CASSLLSDSSYTF.

This rearrangement joins TRBV4-1 to TRBJ2-6; D is unclear. This CDR3 spans 16 amino acids. Germline CDR1 is MGHRA and CDR2 is YSYEKL. Between the trimmed V and J ends, which lost 0 bases and 2 bases, there was a span of 8 bases. Here the CDR3 DNA reads TGCGCCAGCAGCCAAGATCGTGGGCCTGGGGCCAACGTCCTGACTTTC. It yields the protein CASSQDRGPGANVLTF.

V and J are TRBV9 and TRBJ2-3, with a weak D call TRBD1 (6 bases). Looked up from germline, CDR1 is SGDLS and CDR2 is YYNGEE. This CDR3 has 14 amino acids. V was shortened by 0 bases and J by 4 bases, with 9 bases between the two germline ends. The CDR3 sequence: CASSVAQGPDTQYF. Written as DNA, the CDR3 is TGTGCCAGCAGCGTAGCCCAGGGGCCAGATACGCAGTATTTT.

The CDR3 DNA sequence: TGTGCCAGCTCACCACCGTCAAAGGGGGCATCGAACACCGGGGAGCTGTTTTTT. Translated: CASSPPSKGASNTGELFF. This chain joins TRBV18 and TRBJ2-2; TRBD1 matches at 7 bases. CDR1 is KGHSH, CDR2 LQKENI, per germline. This CDR3 is 18 amino acids long. V shed 0 bases, J shed 0 bases, and the junction held 7 bases outside the gene matches. Supplemented by reference TRBV18 and TRBJ2-2, the full variable domain reads NAGVMQNPRHLVRRRGQEARLRCSPMKGHSHVYWYRQLPEEGLKFMVYLQKENIIDESGMPKERFSAEFPKEGPSILRIQQVVRGDSAAYFCASSPPSKGASNTGELFFGEGSRLTVL.

DNA of the CDR3: TGTGCCAGCAGGCCCGGGACAGGGGGAGCCTATGGCTACACCTTC. It yields the protein CASRPGTGGAYGYTF. This rearrangement joins TRBV11-2 to TRBJ1-2, with 11 nucleotides matching TRBD1. V gave up 6 bases and J gave up 4 bases; unmatched junction bases: 7. CDR3 length: 15 residues. Per germline, CDR1 SGHAT and CDR2 FQNNGV. The full variable domain, completed using reference TRBV11-2 and TRBJ1-2, is EAGVAQSPRYKIIEKRQSVAFWCNPISGHATLYWYQQILGQGPKLLIQFQNNGVVDDSQLPKDRFSAERLKGVDSTLKIQPAKLEDSAVYLCASRPGTGGAYGYTFGSGTRLTVV.

This clone was counted once. V and J are TRBV14 and TRBJ2-4, with 8 positions matching TRBD1. V trimming: 2 bases; J trimming: 0 bases; junction bases outside the gene matches: 12. Germline V gene data show CDR1 as SGHDN and CDR2 as FVKESK. This CDR3 comprises 19 residues. The CDR3 DNA is TGTGCCAGCAGCCAATCGACAGGGGAGAATTACCTAGCCAAAAACATTCAGTACTTC. It yields the protein CASSQSTGENYLAKNIQYF.

The genes are TRBV9 and TRBJ1-2; D remains unclear. V was cut by 7 bases and J by 7 bases, with 14 bases left in between. The CDR3 has 12 amino acids. Germline CDR1 reads SGDLS; CDR2 reads YYNGEE. The CDR3 DNA is TGTGCCAGCCGGAGGGATTCAAGTGGCTACACCTTC. It yields the protein CASRRDSSGYTF. Filled out from reference TRBV9 and TRBJ1-2, the complete variable domain reads DSGVTQTPKHLITATGQRVTLRCSPRSGDLSVYWYQQSLDQGLQFLIQYYNGEERAKGNILERFSAQQFPDLHSELNLSSLELGDSALYFCASRRDSSGYTFGSGTRLTVV.

V and J are TRBV7-2 and TRBJ2-3; possible D gene TRBD1, 6 bases. Trimming cost V 6 bases and J 2 bases, with 15 bases left between them. This CDR3 comprises 15 residues. Germline CDR1 reads SGHTA; CDR2 reads FQGNSA. The CDR3 nucleotides are TGTGCCAGCAGTCTGAAGGGACACCACACAGATACGCAGTATTTT. Translated, it gives CASSLKGHHTDTQYF.

V gene TRBV10-3 combines with J gene TRBJ1-1; no firm D call. Germline CDR1 reads ENHRY; CDR2 reads SYGVKD. This CDR3 is built from 13 residues. Trimming pared 6 bases from V and 1 base from J, leaving 9 bases between. CDR3 nucleotide sequence: TGTGCCATCAGAATCGACAAGAACACTGAAGCTTTCTTT. Amino acid sequence: CAIRIDKNTEAFF.

This clone was observed a few times. The CDR3 DNA reads as TGTGCCAGCAGCCAAAGAACACCGAACACTGAAGCTTTCTTT. Amino acid sequence: CASSQRTPNTEAFF. The chain combines TRBV4-2 with TRBJ1-1; D is undetermined. V lost 2 bases, J lost 1 base, and 8 bases lay in between. The CDR3 consists of 14 residues. Per the germline V gene, CDR1 is LGHNA and CDR2 is YNFKEQ.

This clone was observed once. This chain joins TRBV7-2 and TRBJ2-5; weak D call: TRBD2 (7 bases). The CDR3 is 15 residues long. With 7 bases removed from V and 5 bases from J, the gap between germline ends came to 20 bases. Per germline, CDR1 SGHTA and CDR2 FQGNSA. CDR3 amino acids: CASNQARTRGETQYF. DNA of the CDR3: TGTGCCAGCAACCAAGCAAGGACTAGGGGGGAGACCCAGTACTTC.

The V gene is TRBV7-3, the J gene TRBJ2-5, with a weak D call TRBD2 (6 bases). The CDR3 covers 13 residues. CDR1 SGHTA and CDR2 FQGTGA come from the germline V gene. Trimming took off 4 bases at V and 3 bases at J, with 9 bases between the two ends. The CDR3 DNA sequence: TGTGCCAGCAGCTCCGGGAGAGAAGAGACCCAGTACTTC. It yields the protein CASSSGREETQYF.